The 7 T cell receptor beta chains below were found in one sample sequenced in a study of shared clonotypes between healthy human individuals. The data were produced by immunoSEQ multiplex PCR, yet TCRdb's version contains in-frame clones alone and is incomplete. The table has 170,000 or so clones, 60% to 75% seen once; the top ten hold roughly a tenth. Sequencing was performed on memory CD4+ T cells sorted from blood. The subset denotes: CD45RA-negative fraction. The receptors were sampled from a man younger than 40 in good health.

V usage is TRBV5-4 and J usage is TRBJ2-7, with TRBD2 identical over 13 bases. The germline gives CDR1 SGHNT, CDR2 YYREEE (reference sequence). The CDR3 sequence is 15 residues long. The V and J ends lost 4 bases and 2 bases, in that order; junction bases with no gene match: 3. The CDR3 region has the DNA TGTGCCAGCAGCGGTACTAGCGGGAGGGCCTACGAGCAGTACTTC. It encodes CASSGTSGRAYEQYF.

As regards this clone: This sequence may be a read error, since a much larger clone differs from it by one base. The chain couples TRBV7-3 to TRBJ2-7; D might be TRBD1 (6 bases). The CDR3 runs to 13 residues. Germline loops: CDR1 SGHTA, CDR2 FQGTGA. The ends were cut back, 5 bases at V and 0 bases at J, with 8 bases in the middle. CDR3 in amino acids: CASSRDNSYEQYF. The CDR3 bases are TGTGCCAGCAGCCGGGACAACTCCTACGAGCAGTACTTC.

This rearrangement joins TRBV5-6 to TRBJ2-5, with D maybe TRBD1 (6 bases). CDR1 is SGHDT, CDR2 YYEEEE, per germline. The CDR3 is made up of 14 amino acids. With 4 bases removed from V and 0 bases from J, the gap between germline ends came to 10 bases. The DNA for the CDR3 is TGTGCCAGCAGCGATACAGGGAACCAAGAGACCCAGTACTTC. This encodes CASSDTGNQETQYF.

This clone turned up a few times. The rearrangement uses TRBV14 and TRBJ1-5; D possibly corresponds to TRBD1 (6 bases). The CDR3 has 15 residues. Germline V lookup: CDR1 SGHDN, CDR2 FVKESK. V was clipped by 1 base and J by 4 bases, with 11 bases between them. The CDR3 coding sequence is TGTGCCAGCAGCCAAGTAGGGGGAGGGAATCAGCCCCAGCATTTT. This codes for CASSQVGGGNQPQHF.

V and J are TRBV7-2 and TRBJ2-2; TRBD2 aligns across 9 bases. The V segment lost 6 bases and the J segment 5 bases; nucleotides outside the gene matches: 4. CDR3 length equals 14 residues. CDR1 and CDR2 (germline): SGHTA, FQGNSA. The CDR3 protein is CASRSGRLTGELFF. The CDR3 DNA reads as TGTGCCAGCAGGAGCGGGAGGCTGACCGGGGAGCTGTTTTTT.

J is TRBJ2-7 and V is TRBV5-6; weak D call: TRBD1 (7 bases). Germline-derived CDR1 and CDR2 are SGHDT and YYEEEE. CDR3 length: 15 amino acids. V lost 4 bases and J lost 2, with 16 bases in between. CDR3 DNA sequence: TGTGCCAGCAGCCAGGGGGGACAGCCCCCCTACGAGCAGTACTTC. Translation: CASSQGGQPPYEQYF.

This clone was detected a few times. J is TRBJ2-1 and V is TRBV6-1; TRBD2 is a possible D gene (5 bases). The CDR3 extends over 11 amino acids. Germline V CDR1 and CDR2: MNHNS, SASEGT. The V gene lost 7 bases and the J gene lost 9 bases, with 10 bases spanning the gap. Here the CDR3 DNA reads TGTGCCAGCAACCAGGACTCTGAGCAGTTCTTC. This sequence encodes CASNQDSEQFF.